The rows below give T cell receptor beta chains drawn from one sample of a study of neoadjuvant anti-PD-1 for oral cavity cancer. The repertoire was sequenced with immunoSEQ multiplex PCR; TCRdb's copy has only in-frame clones and lacks some. The data hold around 35,000 clones, with over 30% observed a single time. The source material was tumor tissue, sampled after nivolumab (anti-PD-1) treatment. Source of these receptors: a person between 35 and 79 years old with oral cavity squamous cell carcinoma. CDR3s include the opening cysteine and the closing phenylalanine or tryptophan. A D gene is named only where the DNA matches it firmly. Clone size is stated in some rows and not others, as once, few, many or a class when expanded.

v_gene: TRBV5-1; abundance: NA; j_gene: TRBJ2-5; len: 17; d_gene: TRBD2; CDR3nt: TGCGCCAGCAGCTTGGCGTTGGCGGGGGGGCCACAAGAGACCCAGTACTTC; CDR3aa: CASSLALAGGPQETQYF
v_gene: TRBV30; abundance: once; j_gene: TRBJ1-4; len: 14; d_gene: TRBD1; CDR3nt: TGTGCCTGGAGTGGACAGGGACGTAATGAAAAACTGTTTTTT; CDR3aa: CAWSGQGRNEKLFF
v_gene: TRBV4-1; abundance: NA; j_gene: TRBJ2-1; len: 16; d_gene: NA; CDR3nt: TGCGCCAGCAGCCACGCTCGGGGCCTGGGGGGCAATGAGCAGTTCTTC; CDR3aa: CASSHARGLGGNEQFF
v_gene: TRBV29-1; abundance: NA; j_gene: TRBJ1-1; len: 14; d_gene: NA; CDR3nt: TGCAGCGTTGAGTTGGTGGCTAGGAACACTGAAGCTTTCTTT; CDR3aa: CSVELVARNTEAFF
v_gene: TRBV4-1; abundance: few; j_gene: TRBJ2-1; len: 16; d_gene: TRBD2; CDR3nt: TGCGCCAGCAGTCTCCGAGGCGGGAGCTCCTACAATGAGCAGTTCTTC; CDR3aa: CASSLRGGSSYNEQFF
v_gene: TRBV7-3; abundance: NA; j_gene: TRBJ2-1; len: 16; d_gene: TRBD2; CDR3nt: TGTGCCAGCAGCCTAATAGCGGGCAGCTCCTACAATGAGCAGTTCTTC; CDR3aa: CASSLIAGSSYNEQFF
v_gene: TRBV5-1; abundance: NA; j_gene: TRBJ2-1; len: 15; d_gene: TRBD2; CDR3nt: TGCGCCAGCAGCTCAAATCCCAGCGGGGGGAGTCGGCAGTTCTTC; CDR3aa: CASSSNPSGGSRQFF
v_gene: TRBV28; abundance: many; j_gene: TRBJ2-7; len: 14; d_gene: TRBD1; CDR3nt: TGTGCCAGCAGTCCGGGACAGCCACCCTACGAGCAGTACTTC; CDR3aa: CASSPGQPPYEQYF
v_gene: TRBV27; abundance: few; j_gene: TRBJ2-3; len: 17; d_gene: NA; CDR3nt: TGTGCCAGCAGTCCCCCTCGACAAAGAGGATCCACAGATACGCAGTATTTT; CDR3aa: CASSPPRQRGSTDTQYF
v_gene: TRBV9; abundance: few; j_gene: TRBJ2-1; len: 14; d_gene: NA; CDR3nt: TGTGCCAGCAGCGTGCTAGCGCCAGACAATGAGCAGTTCTTC; CDR3aa: CASSVLAPDNEQFF
v_gene: TRBV29-1; abundance: NA; j_gene: TRBJ1-1; len: 13; d_gene: TRBD1; CDR3nt: TGCAGCGTGTCGACAGGGATTGGGACTGAAGCTTTCTTT; CDR3aa: CSVSTGIGTEAFF
v_gene: TRBV18; abundance: NA; j_gene: TRBJ2-7; len: 16; d_gene: TRBD1; CDR3nt: TGTGCCAGCTCCCATTTCAACAGGGGGCGAACCTTCGAGCAGTACTTC; CDR3aa: CASSHFNRGRTFEQYF
v_gene: TRBV6-1; abundance: NA; j_gene: TRBJ1-1; len: 14; d_gene: NA; CDR3nt: TGTGCCAGCAGTATCGGACATATGAACACTGAAGCTTTCTTT; CDR3aa: CASSIGHMNTEAFF
v_gene: TRBV27; abundance: NA; j_gene: TRBJ2-2; len: 15; d_gene: TRBD2; CDR3nt: TGTGCCAGCAGTTTGGGGACTAGGTTAGCCGGGGAGCTGTTTTTT; CDR3aa: CASSLGTRLAGELFF
v_gene: TRBV6-6; abundance: few; j_gene: TRBJ1-2; len: 13; d_gene: NA; CDR3nt: TGTGCCAGCAGGCCCGGACAGAACTATGGCTACACCTTC; CDR3aa: CASRPGQNYGYTF
v_gene: TRBV6-5; abundance: NA; j_gene: TRBJ1-6; len: 15; d_gene: NA; CDR3nt: TGTGCCAGCAGTCCGGGGACAAGGAGGAATTCACCCCTCCACTTT; CDR3aa: CASSPGTRRNSPLHF
v_gene: TRBV29-1; abundance: few; j_gene: TRBJ1-1; len: 11; d_gene: TRBD1; CDR3nt: TGCAGCGTTGAATTCGACAGGGGAGCTTTCTTT; CDR3aa: CSVEFDRGAFF
v_gene: TRBV27; abundance: NA; j_gene: TRBJ2-2; len: 16; d_gene: NA; CDR3nt: TGTGCCAGCAGTTTATCGTACAGCGCGAACACCGGGGAGCTGTTTTTT; CDR3aa: CASSLSYSANTGELFF
v_gene: TRBV25-1; abundance: many; j_gene: TRBJ1-1; len: 13; d_gene: NA; CDR3nt: TGTGCCAGCAGGGAGGGGAAGAACACTGAAGCTTTCTTT; CDR3aa: CASREGKNTEAFF
v_gene: TRBV28; abundance: NA; j_gene: TRBJ2-3; len: 15; d_gene: TRBD1; CDR3nt: TGTGCCAGCAGTTCGGACAGGGAACTAACAGATACGCAGTATTTT; CDR3aa: CASSSDRELTDTQYF
v_gene: TRBV5-1; abundance: NA; j_gene: TRBJ2-5; len: 14; d_gene: TRBD1; CDR3nt: TGCGCCAGCAGCCACGGGACAGGGCGAGAGACCCAGTACTTC; CDR3aa: CASSHGTGRETQYF
v_gene: TRBV20-1; abundance: few; j_gene: TRBJ2-5; len: 11; d_gene: NA; CDR3nt: TGCAGTGCTTTAGCGGAAGAGACCCAGTACTTC; CDR3aa: CSALAEETQYF
v_gene: TRBV7-3; abundance: NA; j_gene: TRBJ2-1; len: 14; d_gene: NA; CDR3nt: TGTGCCAGCAGCTTGTTGGGTCCTGGTAATGAGCAGTTCTTC; CDR3aa: CASSLLGPGNEQFF
v_gene: TRBV7-3; abundance: few; j_gene: TRBJ1-1; len: 13; d_gene: TRBD1; CDR3nt: TGTGCCAGCAGCCACAGGGGGCTCACTGAAGCTTTCTTT; CDR3aa: CASSHRGLTEAFF
v_gene: TRBV2; abundance: NA; j_gene: TRBJ1-2; len: 11; d_gene: NA; CDR3nt: TGTGCCAGCAGTGGGGGAATTGGCTACACCTTC; CDR3aa: CASSGGIGYTF
v_gene: TRBV10-2; abundance: NA; j_gene: TRBJ2-7; len: 12; d_gene: NA; CDR3nt: TGCGCCAGCAGGTCAGGGGTAGGGGAGCAGTACTTC; CDR3aa: CASRSGVGEQYF
v_gene: TRBV5-6; abundance: NA; j_gene: TRBJ2-5; len: 13; d_gene: NA; CDR3nt: TGTGCCAGCAGCCTCGACCAACAAGAGACCCAGTACTTC; CDR3aa: CASSLDQQETQYF
v_gene: TRBV19; abundance: few; j_gene: TRBJ1-5; len: 14; d_gene: TRBD1; CDR3nt: TGTGCCAGTAGTACAACAGGGGGCGGTCAGCCCCAGCATTTT; CDR3aa: CASSTTGGGQPQHF
v_gene: TRBV11-2; abundance: NA; j_gene: TRBJ2-7; len: 17; d_gene: TRBD2; CDR3nt: TGTGCCAGCAGCTTAGGGGGGACTAGCTCCGGTTTGGGCGAGCAGTACTTC; CDR3aa: CASSLGGTSSGLGEQYF
v_gene: TRBV12-2; abundance: NA; j_gene: TRBJ2-7; len: 15; d_gene: NA; CDR3nt: TGTGCAAGTCGCTTTCGGGCAGGGGGACCCTACGAGCAGTACTTC; CDR3aa: CASRFRAGGPYEQYF
v_gene: TRBV28; abundance: NA; j_gene: TRBJ2-6; len: 15; d_gene: NA; CDR3nt: TGTGCCAGCAGTACAGGGAAGGCTGGGGCCAACGTCCTGACTTTC; CDR3aa: CASSTGKAGANVLTF
v_gene: TRBV14; abundance: few; j_gene: TRBJ2-5; len: 13; d_gene: NA; CDR3nt: TGTGCCAGCAGCCAGGGGTTAGGAGAGACCCAGTACTTC; CDR3aa: CASSQGLGETQYF
v_gene: TRBV19; abundance: NA; j_gene: TRBJ2-1; len: 15; d_gene: NA; CDR3nt: TGTGCCAGTAGCCCGACAGGAGACTCCTACAATGAGCAGTTCTTC; CDR3aa: CASSPTGDSYNEQFF
v_gene: TRBV5-4; abundance: few; j_gene: TRBJ1-1; len: 12; d_gene: TRBD1; CDR3nt: TGTGCCAGCAGCGGCAGACAGGGGAAAGCTTTCTTT; CDR3aa: CASSGRQGKAFF
v_gene: TRBV28; abundance: NA; j_gene: TRBJ2-3; len: 14; d_gene: TRBD2; CDR3nt: TGTGCCAGCAGTCTAGCGGGAGGCACAGATACGCAGTATTTT; CDR3aa: CASSLAGGTDTQYF
v_gene: TRBV2; abundance: few; j_gene: TRBJ1-6; len: 16; d_gene: NA; CDR3nt: TGTGCCAGCAGCCTTGGAGTAAGGGGAAGGGACTCACCCCTCCACTTT; CDR3aa: CASSLGVRGRDSPLHF
v_gene: TRBV5-1; abundance: NA; j_gene: TRBJ1-4; len: 14; d_gene: TRBD1; CDR3nt: TGCGCCAGCAGCTCAGGACAGGGAGGAGAAAAACTGTTTTTT; CDR3aa: CASSSGQGGEKLFF
v_gene: TRBV25-1; abundance: NA; j_gene: TRBJ1-5; len: 13; d_gene: NA; CDR3nt: TGTGCCAGCAGCGACAATCACAATCAGCCCCAGCATTTT; CDR3aa: CASSDNHNQPQHF
v_gene: TRBV30; abundance: once; j_gene: TRBJ1-5; len: 14; d_gene: NA; CDR3nt: TGTGCCTGGAGTGTACGCGGGGGTCTTCAGCCCCAGCATTTT; CDR3aa: CAWSVRGGLQPQHF
v_gene: TRBV13; abundance: NA; j_gene: TRBJ2-1; len: 15; d_gene: NA; CDR3nt: TGTGCCAGCAGCTTCCGGGACCTCCTCTACAATGAGCAGTTCTTC; CDR3aa: CASSFRDLLYNEQFF
v_gene: TRBV7-3; abundance: NA; j_gene: TRBJ2-3; len: 16; d_gene: TRBD1; CDR3nt: TGTGCCAGCAGCTTGCCCGGGACAGGGGGCCCAGATACGCAGTATTTT; CDR3aa: CASSLPGTGGPDTQYF
v_gene: TRBV30; abundance: few; j_gene: TRBJ2-1; len: 13; d_gene: TRBD2; CDR3nt: TGTGCCTGGAACCCGGGACTAGCGAATGAGCAGTTCTTC; CDR3aa: CAWNPGLANEQFF
v_gene: TRBV13; abundance: NA; j_gene: TRBJ2-5; len: 13; d_gene: NA; CDR3nt: TGTGCCAGCAGCTTAGCAGGAGGGGAGACCCAGTACTTC; CDR3aa: CASSLAGGETQYF
v_gene: TRBV6-1; abundance: NA; j_gene: TRBJ2-3; len: 16; d_gene: NA; CDR3nt: TGTGCCAGCAGTGAAGAGGCGGGCTCTAGCACAGATACGCAGTATTTT; CDR3aa: CASSEEAGSSTDTQYF
v_gene: TRBV30; abundance: few; j_gene: TRBJ1-2; len: 16; d_gene: NA; CDR3nt: TGTGCCTGGGGCCGGGCGGGGGGCGGAGGCGGCTATGGCTACACCTTC; CDR3aa: CAWGRAGGGGGYGYTF
v_gene: TRBV29-1; abundance: NA; j_gene: TRBJ1-2; len: 15; d_gene: TRBD1; CDR3nt: TGCAGCGTCTCAGGAGGCTTGGACAGGTTTGGTGGCTACACCTTC; CDR3aa: CSVSGGLDRFGGYTF
v_gene: TRBV2; abundance: few; j_gene: TRBJ1-4; len: 12; d_gene: NA; CDR3nt: TGTGCCAGCAGTCAGGGTCCTGGAAAACTGTTTTTT; CDR3aa: CASSQGPGKLFF
v_gene: TRBV5-1; abundance: NA; j_gene: TRBJ2-1; len: 8; d_gene: NA; CDR3nt: TGCGCCAGCAGGAGGGAGTTCTTC; CDR3aa: CASRREFF
v_gene: TRBV5-4; abundance: NA; j_gene: TRBJ2-7; len: 14; d_gene: NA; CDR3nt: TGTGCCAGCAGCTTGGTCCCTCCGAACTACGAGCAGTACTTC; CDR3aa: CASSLVPPNYEQYF